The rows below give T cell receptor beta chains drawn from one sample of a study of OX40 agonist ivuxolimab in advanced cancers. Assay used: immunoSEQ multiplex PCR; TCRdb lists only in-frame clones, some missing. The top ten clones hold 7.8% of a sample with more than 45,000 clones, almost 90% of them seen once. The sample consisted of CD4+ or CD8+ T cells sorted from blood, taken in a trial of the OX40 agonist ivuxolimab. All receptors derive from an adult with an advanced solid tumor such as melanoma, head and neck, liver or kidney cancer. Each CDR3 is given with its conserved first and last residue.

TRBV6-5	TRBJ2-2	CASSSPDRYTGELFF
TRBV5-5	TRBJ2-2	CASSLLAGVSGELFF
TRBV30	TRBJ2-5	CAWSRLAVAGETQYF
TRBV27	TRBJ1-5	CASSLYSEQPQHF
TRBV9	TRBJ1-3	CASSVGGQGFNTIYF
TRBV5-1	TRBJ2-6	CASSPGTGANVLTF
TRBV7-9	TRBJ1-1	CASRSGRVNSEAFF
TRBV9	TRBJ2-7	CASSVAGFEEQYF
TRBV7-3	TRBJ2-6	CASSLPTVYGANVLTF
TRBV2	TRBJ2-1	CASSEIYEQFF
TRBV6-5	TRBJ1-2	CASSYAQFSSGYTF
TRBV7-9	TRBJ1-1	CASSLGGGVMNTEAFF
TRBV19	TRBJ2-7	CASRSGSSYEQYF
TRBV4-1	TRBJ2-1	CASTRQGASKNEQFF
TRBV11-2	TRBJ2-1	CASSLGTGVNEQFF
TRBV5-1	TRBJ2-3	CASSTTGRGTDTQYF
TRBV9	TRBJ2-7	CASSPRQGVYEQYF
TRBV7-2	TRBJ2-7	CASSYQTGGYEQYF
TRBV6-9	TRBJ2-5	CASSESQETQYF